The TCR beta chain described here comes from a study of identifying expanded T cells in peripheral blood. Repertoires were generated with immunoSEQ multiplex PCR, while TCRdb's copy carries only in-frame clones and drops some. The profile shows about 58,000 clones, roughly 87% of them singletons. This CDR3 has 13 residues. The germline V gene has CDR1 SGHTA and CDR2 FQGNSA. V was trimmed by 4 bases and J by 6 bases, leaving 10 bases between them. Sample: blood. The sequence derives from a person aged 18 to 70 in good health. This chain joins TRBV7-2 and TRBJ2-1, with D uncertain. The CDR3 spells CASSSQRSNEQFF. CDR3 nucleotides: TGTGCCAGCAGCTCACAAAGGTCCAATGAGCAGTTCTTC.